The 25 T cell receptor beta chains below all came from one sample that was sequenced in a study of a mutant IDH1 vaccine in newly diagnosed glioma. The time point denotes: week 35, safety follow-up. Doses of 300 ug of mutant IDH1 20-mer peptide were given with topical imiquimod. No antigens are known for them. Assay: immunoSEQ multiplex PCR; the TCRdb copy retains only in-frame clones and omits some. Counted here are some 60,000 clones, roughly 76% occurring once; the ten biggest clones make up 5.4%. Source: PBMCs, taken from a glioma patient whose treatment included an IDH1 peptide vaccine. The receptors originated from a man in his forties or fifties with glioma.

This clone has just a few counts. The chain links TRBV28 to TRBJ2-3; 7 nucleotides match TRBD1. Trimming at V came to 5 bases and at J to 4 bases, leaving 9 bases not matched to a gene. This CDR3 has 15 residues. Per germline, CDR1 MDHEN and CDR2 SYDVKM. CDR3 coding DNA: TGTGCCAGCAGTCGGACAGGCTCCGGGGCAGATACGCAGTATTTT. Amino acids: CASSRTGSGADTQYF.

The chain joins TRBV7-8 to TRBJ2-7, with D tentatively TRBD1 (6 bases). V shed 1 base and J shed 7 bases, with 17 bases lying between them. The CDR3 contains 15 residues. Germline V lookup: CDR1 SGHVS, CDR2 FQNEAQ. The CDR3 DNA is TGTGCCAGCAGCTTAGGGGGGCACGCCGTTGGGGAGCAGTACTTC. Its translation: CASSLGGHAVGEQYF.

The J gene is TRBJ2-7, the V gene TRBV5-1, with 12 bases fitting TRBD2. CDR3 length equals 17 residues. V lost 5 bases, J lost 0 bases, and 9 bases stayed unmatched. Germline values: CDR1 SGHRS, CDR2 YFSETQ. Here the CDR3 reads CASRPWTSGASSYEQYF. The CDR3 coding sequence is TGCGCCAGCAGACCTTGGACTAGCGGGGCCAGCTCCTACGAGCAGTACTTC.

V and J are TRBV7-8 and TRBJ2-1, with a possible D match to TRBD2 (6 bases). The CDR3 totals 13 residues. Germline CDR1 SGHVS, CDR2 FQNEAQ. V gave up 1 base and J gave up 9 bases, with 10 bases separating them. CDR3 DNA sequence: TGTGCCAGCAGCTTAGTCCTGGGAGGTGAGCAGTTCTTC. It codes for CASSLVLGGEQFF.

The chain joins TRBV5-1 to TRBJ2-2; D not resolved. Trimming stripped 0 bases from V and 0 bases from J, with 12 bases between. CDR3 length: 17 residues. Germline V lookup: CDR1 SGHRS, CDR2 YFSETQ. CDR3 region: CASSLVVSVTNTGELFF. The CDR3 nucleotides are TGCGCCAGCAGCTTGGTGGTGTCTGTTACGAACACCGGGGAGCTGTTTTTT.

CDR3 nucleotides: TGTGCCATCAGTGCCTCGACAGGTAGCAATCAGCCCCAGCATTTT. Translating gives CAISASTGSNQPQHF. This chain joins TRBV10-3 and TRBJ1-5; D perhaps matches TRBD1 (6 bases). CDR1 and CDR2 from the germline V gene are ENHRY and SYGVKD. The CDR3 length is 15 residues. V lost 4 bases, J lost 0 bases, and 10 bases lay in between.

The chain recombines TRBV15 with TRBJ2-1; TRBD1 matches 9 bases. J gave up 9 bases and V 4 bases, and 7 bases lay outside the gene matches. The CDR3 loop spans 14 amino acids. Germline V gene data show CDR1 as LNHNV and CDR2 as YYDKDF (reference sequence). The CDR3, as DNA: TGTGCCACCAGCATTTCACAGGGGGCGGGTGAGCAGTTCTTC. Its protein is CATSISQGAGEQFF. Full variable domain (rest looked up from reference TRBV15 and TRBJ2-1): DAMVIQNPRYQVTQFGKPVTLSCSQTLNHNVMYWYQQKSSQAPKLLFHYYDKDFNNEADTPDNFQSRRPNTSFCFLDIRSPGLGDTAMYLCATSISQGAGEQFFGPGTRLTVL.

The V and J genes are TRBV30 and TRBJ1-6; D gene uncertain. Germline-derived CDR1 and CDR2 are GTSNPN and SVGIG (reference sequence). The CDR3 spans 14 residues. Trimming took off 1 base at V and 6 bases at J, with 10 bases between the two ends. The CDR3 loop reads CAWSEVPGNSPLHF. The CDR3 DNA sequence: TGTGCCTGGAGTGAGGTACCTGGTAATTCACCCCTCCACTTT.

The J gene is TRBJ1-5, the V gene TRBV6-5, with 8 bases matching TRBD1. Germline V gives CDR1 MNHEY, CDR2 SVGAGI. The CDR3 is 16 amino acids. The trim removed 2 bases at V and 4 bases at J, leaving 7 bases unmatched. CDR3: CASSYTGTGPNQPQHF. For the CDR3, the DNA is TGTGCCAGCAGTTACACCGGGACAGGCCCTAATCAGCCCCAGCATTTT.

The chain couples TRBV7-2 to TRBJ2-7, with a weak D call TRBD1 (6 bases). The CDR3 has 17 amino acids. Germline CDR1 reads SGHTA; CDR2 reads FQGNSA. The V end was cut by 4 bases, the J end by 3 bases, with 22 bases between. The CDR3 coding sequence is TGTGCCAGCAGCTCCGGATACCAACAGGGTTTCTTCTACGAGCAGTACTTC. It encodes CASSSGYQQGFFYEQYF.

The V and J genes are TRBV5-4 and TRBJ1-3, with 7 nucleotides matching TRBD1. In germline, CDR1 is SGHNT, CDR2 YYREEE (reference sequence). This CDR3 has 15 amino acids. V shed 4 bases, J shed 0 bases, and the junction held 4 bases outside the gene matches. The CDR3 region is CASSAGQVSGNTIYF. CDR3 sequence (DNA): TGTGCCAGCAGCGCCGGACAGGTCTCTGGAAACACCATATATTTT. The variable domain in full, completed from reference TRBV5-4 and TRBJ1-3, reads ETGVTQSPTHLIKTRGQQVTLRCSSQSGHNTVSWYQQALGQGPQFIFQYYREEENGRGNFPPRFSGLQFPNYSSELNVNALELDDSALYLCASSAGQVSGNTIYFGEGSWLTVV.

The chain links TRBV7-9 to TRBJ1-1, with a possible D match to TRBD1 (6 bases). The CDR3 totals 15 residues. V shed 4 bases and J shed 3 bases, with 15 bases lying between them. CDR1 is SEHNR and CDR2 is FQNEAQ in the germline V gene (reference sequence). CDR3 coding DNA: TGTGCCAGCAGCTCCCGACAGGCGGGCTACACTGAAGCTTTCTTT. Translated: CASSSRQAGYTEAFF.

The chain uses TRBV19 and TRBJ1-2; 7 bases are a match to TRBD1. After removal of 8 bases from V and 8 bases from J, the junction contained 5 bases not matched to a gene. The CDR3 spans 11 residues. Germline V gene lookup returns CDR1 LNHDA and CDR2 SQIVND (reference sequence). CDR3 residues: CASSTGIGYTF. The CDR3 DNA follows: TGTGCCAGTTCGACAGGGATCGGCTACACCTTC.

CDR3 residues: CASRDNSNEQFF. CDR3 bases: TGCGCCAGCCGGGACAATTCGAATGAGCAGTTCTTC. This chain uses TRBV5-1 with TRBJ2-1, with D possibly matching TRBD1 (6 bases). Germline assignment: CDR1 SGHRS and CDR2 YFSETQ. V shed 7 bases and J shed 7 bases, with 12 bases lying between them. The CDR3 is 12 residues long.

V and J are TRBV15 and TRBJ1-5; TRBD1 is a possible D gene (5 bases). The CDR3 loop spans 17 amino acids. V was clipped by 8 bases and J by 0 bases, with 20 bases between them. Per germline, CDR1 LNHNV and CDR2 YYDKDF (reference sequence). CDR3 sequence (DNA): TGTGCCACCTATTACGAGAGGGGATTCTATAGCAATCAGCCCCAGCATTTT. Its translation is CATYYERGFYSNQPQHF.

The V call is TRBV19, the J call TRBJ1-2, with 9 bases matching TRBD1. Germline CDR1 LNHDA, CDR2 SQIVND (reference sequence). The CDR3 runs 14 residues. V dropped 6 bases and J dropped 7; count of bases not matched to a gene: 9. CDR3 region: CASRDLQGATGYTF. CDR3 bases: TGTGCCAGTAGGGACCTACAGGGGGCGACTGGCTACACCTTC.

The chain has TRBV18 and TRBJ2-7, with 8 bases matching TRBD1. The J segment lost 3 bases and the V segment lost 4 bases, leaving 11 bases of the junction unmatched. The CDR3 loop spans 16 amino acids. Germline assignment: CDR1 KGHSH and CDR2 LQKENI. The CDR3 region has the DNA TGTGCCAGCTCACGGGGGTCCGGACAGGGAAGCTACGAGCAGTACTTC. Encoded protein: CASSRGSGQGSYEQYF.

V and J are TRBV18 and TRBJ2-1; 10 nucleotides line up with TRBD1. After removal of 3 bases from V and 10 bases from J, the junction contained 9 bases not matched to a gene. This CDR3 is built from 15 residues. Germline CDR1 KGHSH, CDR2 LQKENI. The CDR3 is CASSPLGTGVREQFF. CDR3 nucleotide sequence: TGTGCCAGCTCACCTCTCGGGACAGGGGTGAGAGAGCAGTTCTTC.

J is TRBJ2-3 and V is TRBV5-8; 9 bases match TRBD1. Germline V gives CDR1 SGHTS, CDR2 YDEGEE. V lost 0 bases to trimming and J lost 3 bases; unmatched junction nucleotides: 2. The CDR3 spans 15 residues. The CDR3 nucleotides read TGTGCCAGCAGCTTGGGACAGGGGGGGACAGATACGCAGTATTTT. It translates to CASSLGQGGTDTQYF. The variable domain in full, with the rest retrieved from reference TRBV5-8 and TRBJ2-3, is EAGVTQSPTHLIKTRGQQATLRCSPISGHTSVYWYQQALGLGLQFLLWYDEGEERNRGNFPPRFSGRQFPNYSSELNVNALELEDSALYLCASSLGQGGTDTQYFGPGTRLTVL.

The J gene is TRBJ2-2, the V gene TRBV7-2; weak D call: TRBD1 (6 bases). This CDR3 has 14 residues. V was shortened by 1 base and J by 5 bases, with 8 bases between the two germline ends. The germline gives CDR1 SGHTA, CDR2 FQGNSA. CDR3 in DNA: TGTGCCAGCAGCTTAGTACAGGGAACCGGGGAGCTGTTTTTT. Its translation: CASSLVQGTGELFF.

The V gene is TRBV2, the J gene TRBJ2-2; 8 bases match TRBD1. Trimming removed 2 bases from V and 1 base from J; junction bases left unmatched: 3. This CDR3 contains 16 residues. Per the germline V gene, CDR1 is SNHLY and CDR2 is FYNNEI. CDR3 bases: TGTGCCAGCAGTGAATATGGACAGGGGAACACCGGGGAGCTGTTTTTT. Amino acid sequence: CASSEYGQGNTGELFF.

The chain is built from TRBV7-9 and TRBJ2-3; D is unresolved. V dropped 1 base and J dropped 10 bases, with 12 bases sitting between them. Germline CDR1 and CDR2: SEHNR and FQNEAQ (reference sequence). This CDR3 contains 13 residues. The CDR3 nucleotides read TGTGCCAGCAGCTTAGTTTGGCAAAGAGCGCAGTATTTT. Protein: CASSLVWQRAQYF.

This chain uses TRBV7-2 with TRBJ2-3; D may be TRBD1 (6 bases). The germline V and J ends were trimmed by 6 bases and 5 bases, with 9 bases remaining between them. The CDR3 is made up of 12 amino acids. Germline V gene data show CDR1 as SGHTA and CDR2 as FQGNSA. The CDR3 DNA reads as TGTGCCAGCAGTCCAGGGGTAGATACGCAGTATTTT. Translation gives CASSPGVDTQYF.

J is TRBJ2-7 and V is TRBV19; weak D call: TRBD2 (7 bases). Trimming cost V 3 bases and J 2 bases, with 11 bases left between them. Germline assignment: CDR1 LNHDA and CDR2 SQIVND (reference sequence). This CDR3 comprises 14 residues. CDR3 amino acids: CASSMGGGAYEQYF. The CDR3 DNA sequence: TGTGCCAGTAGTATGGGAGGGGGGGCCTACGAGCAGTACTTC.

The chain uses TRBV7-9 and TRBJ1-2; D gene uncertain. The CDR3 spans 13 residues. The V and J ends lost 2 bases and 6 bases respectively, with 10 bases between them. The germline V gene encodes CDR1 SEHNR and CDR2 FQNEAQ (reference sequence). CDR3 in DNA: TGTGCCAGCAGCTTACTCGGGTTTGATGGCTACACCTTC. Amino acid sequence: CASSLLGFDGYTF.